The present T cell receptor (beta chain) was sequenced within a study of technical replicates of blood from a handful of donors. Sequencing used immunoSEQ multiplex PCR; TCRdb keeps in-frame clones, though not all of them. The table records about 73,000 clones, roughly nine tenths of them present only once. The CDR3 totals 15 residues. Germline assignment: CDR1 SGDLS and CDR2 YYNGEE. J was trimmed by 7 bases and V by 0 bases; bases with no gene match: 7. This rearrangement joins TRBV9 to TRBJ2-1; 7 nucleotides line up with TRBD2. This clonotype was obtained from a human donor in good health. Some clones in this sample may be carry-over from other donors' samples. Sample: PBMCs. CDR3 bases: TGTGCCAGCAGCGTAGTGGGAGGGGCAGGGAATGAGCAGTTCTTC. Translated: CASSVVGGAGNEQFF.